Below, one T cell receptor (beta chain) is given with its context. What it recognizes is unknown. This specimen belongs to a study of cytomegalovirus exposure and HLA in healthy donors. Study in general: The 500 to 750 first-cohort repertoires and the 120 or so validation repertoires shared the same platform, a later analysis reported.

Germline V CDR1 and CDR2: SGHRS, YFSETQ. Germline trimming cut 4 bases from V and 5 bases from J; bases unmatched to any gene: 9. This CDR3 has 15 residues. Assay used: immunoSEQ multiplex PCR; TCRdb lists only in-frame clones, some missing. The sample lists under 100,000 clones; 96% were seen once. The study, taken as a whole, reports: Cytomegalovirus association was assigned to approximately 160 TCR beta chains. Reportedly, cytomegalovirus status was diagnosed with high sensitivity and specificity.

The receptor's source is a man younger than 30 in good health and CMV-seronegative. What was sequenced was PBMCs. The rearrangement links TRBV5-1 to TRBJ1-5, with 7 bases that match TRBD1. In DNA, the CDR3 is TGCGCCAGCAGCGTGGCCGGGACAGATGATCAGCCCCAGCATTTT. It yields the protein CASSVAGTDDQPQHF.